Presented here are 17 T cell receptor beta chains from one specimen sequenced in a study of blood T cell repertoires in COVID-19. Using immunoSEQ multiplex PCR, the repertoire was profiled, and TCRdb retains in-frame clones only, with some absent. The sample includes 200,000 to 300,000 clones, 75% to 85% of them seen just once. The sample comprised peripheral blood. The source is a woman aged 60 to 75 with active or convalescent COVID-19.

The gene calls are TRBV27 and TRBJ1-1; D not certain. The CDR3 loop spans 15 amino acids. Per the germline V gene, CDR1 is MNHEY and CDR2 is SMNVEV (reference sequence). With 5 bases removed from V and 1 base from J, the gap between germline ends came to 14 bases. In nucleotides, the CDR3 is TGTGCCAGCAGTCAGGCGTCGCCTGGGAACACTGAAGCTTTCTTT. Its translation is CASSQASPGNTEAFF.

J is TRBJ1-1 and V is TRBV25-1; D might be TRBD1 (5 bases). Deletions cut 3 bases from V and 4 bases from J, with 24 bases between. The CDR3 spans 18 residues. Germline loops: CDR1 MGHDK, CDR2 SYGVNS. The CDR3 here is CASSDPPHKGASGTEAFF. The CDR3 nucleotides read TGTGCCAGCAGTGATCCTCCTCACAAAGGGGCTTCGGGCACTGAAGCTTTCTTT.

The V call is TRBV5-6, the J call TRBJ1-2; D perhaps matches TRBD1 (5 bases). Trimming removed 2 bases from V and 8 bases from J, with 16 bases in between. Germline CDR1 reads SGHDT; CDR2 reads YYEEEE. The CDR3 is 14 amino acids. The CDR3 sequence is CASSFGGGPRGYTF. The CDR3, as DNA: TGTGCCAGCAGCTTCGGGGGAGGCCCTCGAGGCTACACCTTC.

The rearrangement joins TRBV27 to TRBJ1-1; TRBD1 is a possible D gene (6 bases). V gave up 5 bases and J gave up 5 bases, with 12 bases separating them. Germline V CDR1 and CDR2: MNHEY, SMNVEV (reference sequence). The length of the CDR3 is 13 residues. CDR3: CASSGRGETEAFF. DNA for the CDR3: TGTGCCAGCAGTGGGAGGGGGGAGACTGAAGCTTTCTTT.

The rearrangement links TRBV28 to TRBJ1-6; TRBD1 might be the D (6 bases). CDR1 and CDR2 (germline): MDHEN, SYDVKM. V dropped 6 bases and J dropped 7 bases, with 13 bases sitting between them. The length of the CDR3 is 14 residues. CDR3 residues: CASRQGANNSPLHF. For the CDR3, the DNA is TGTGCCAGCAGACAGGGCGCGAACAATTCACCCCTCCACTTT.

The chain has TRBV12-3 or TRBV12-4 and TRBJ2-2; D unclear. With 5 bases removed from V and 5 bases from J, the gap between germline ends came to 9 bases. The CDR3 has 13 amino acids. The CDR3 region is CASSPTETGELFF. In DNA form, the CDR3 reads TGTGCCAGCAGTCCCACTGAGACCGGGGAGCTGTTTTTT.

The chain employs TRBV3-1 (or the pseudogene TRBV3-2) and TRBJ2-3, with TRBD1 matching 8 bases. Per germline, CDR1 LGHDT and CDR2 YNNKEL (reference sequence). V lost 4 bases to trimming and J lost 3 bases; unmatched junction nucleotides: 12. The CDR3 runs to 17 residues. The CDR3 loop is CASSRETGAMGTDTQYF. The CDR3 DNA reads as TGTGCCAGCAGCCGAGAGACAGGGGCGATGGGGACAGATACGCAGTATTTT.

The chain recombines TRBV3-1 (or the pseudogene TRBV3-2) with TRBJ2-3; D is possibly TRBD1 (6 bases). The CDR3 totals 15 residues. The germline V gene has CDR1 LGHDT and CDR2 YNNKEL (reference sequence). The V end lost 1 base, the J end lost 3 bases, and 11 bases lay between the germline ends. CDR3 loop: CASSQVQGQTDTQYF. The CDR3 DNA reads TGTGCCAGCAGCCAAGTCCAGGGGCAAACAGATACGCAGTATTTT.

This rearrangement joins TRBV6-6 to TRBJ1-2; 7 bases match TRBD1. The CDR3 spans 14 residues. CDR1 MNHNY and CDR2 SVGAGI come from the germline V gene (reference sequence). The ends lost 8 bases at V and 7 bases at J; junction bases unmatched: 13. Here the CDR3 DNA reads TGTGCCAGCGGATTCTCTGAGACAGGGTCTGGCTACACCTTC. Translation: CASGFSETGSGYTF.

The CDR3 reads CASSLGGVLNTEAFF. The CDR3, as DNA: TGTGCCAGCAGCTTAGGGGGGGTTTTGAACACTGAAGCTTTCTTT. The chain employs TRBV7-2 and TRBJ1-1; possible D gene TRBD1, 5 bases. Trimming left V 1 base short and J 0 bases short, with 9 bases between. Germline V gene data show CDR1 as SGHTA and CDR2 as FQGNSA. The CDR3 extends over 15 amino acids.

The rearrangement links TRBV5-1 to TRBJ1-6; possible D gene TRBD1, 5 bases. The CDR3 contains 15 residues. Trimming left V 0 bases short and J 7 bases short, with 11 bases between. Looked up from germline, CDR1 is SGHRS and CDR2 is YFSETQ. The CDR3 sequence is CASSLGDLRNSPLHF. CDR3 DNA: TGCGCCAGCAGCTTGGGGGACTTAAGGAATTCACCCCTCCACTTT.

This chain joins TRBV5-1 and TRBJ2-2; 12 bases fit TRBD1. V lost 4 bases, J lost 5 bases, and 6 bases stayed unmatched. The germline V gene has CDR1 SGHRS and CDR2 YFSETQ. This CDR3 has 16 amino acids. The CDR3 DNA follows: TGCGCCAGCAGCCAACCGGGACAGGGGGCAACCGGGGAGCTGTTTTTT. Translated, it gives CASSQPGQGATGELFF.

This chain links TRBV7-6 with TRBJ2-5, with D perhaps TRBD2 (5 bases). This CDR3 region has 15 residues. Germline V gene data show CDR1 as SGHVS and CDR2 as FNYEAQ. V was clipped by 6 bases and J by 4 bases, with 18 bases between them. The CDR3 region is CASRLGWLGRETQYF. The CDR3 DNA follows: TGTGCCAGCAGACTGGGGTGGTTGGGGAGAGAGACCCAGTACTTC.

This clone occurred a few times. Here the CDR3 DNA reads TGTGCCATCAAAGGGGAGGGCTGGAACACTGAAGCTTTCTTT. Amino acid sequence: CAIKGEGWNTEAFF. The chain employs TRBV10-3 and TRBJ1-1; maybe TRBD1 (5 bases). With 7 bases removed from V and 1 base from J, the gap between germline ends came to 13 bases. The germline V gene has CDR1 ENHRY and CDR2 SYGVKD. The CDR3 runs to 14 residues.

This sequence joins TRBV2 and TRBJ2-1; no reliable D call. The CDR3 is 13 residues long. With 11 bases removed from V and 0 bases from J, the gap between germline ends came to 11 bases. From germline, CDR1 is SNHLY and CDR2 FYNNEI. The DNA for the CDR3 is TGTGCCGGCCGGCCTAGCTCCTACAATGAGCAGTTCTTC. Encoded protein: CAGRPSSYNEQFF. Supplemented by reference TRBV2 and TRBJ2-1, the full variable domain reads EPEVTQTPSHQVTQMGQEVILRCVPISNHLYFYWYRQILGQKVEFLVSFYNNEISEKSEIFDDQFSVERPDGSNFTLKIRSTKLEDSAMYFCAGRPSSYNEQFFGPGTRLTVL.

A remark on this clone: One junction end does not reproduce the germline sequence, and a read error may be involved. The rearrangement links TRBV5-1 to TRBJ1-6; weak D call: TRBD1 (5 bases). The CDR3 has 16 amino acids. Germline CDR1 reads SGHRS; CDR2 reads YFSETQ. CDR3 DNA sequence: TGCGCCAGCAGTTTGGGAAGTGGGGGGTCAAACTCACCCCTCCACTTT. Amino acid sequence: CASSLGSGGSNSPLHF.

The CDR3 sequence: CASSYDRTGWHEQFF. In nucleotides, the CDR3 is TGTGCCAGCAGTTACGATAGGACAGGGTGGCATGAGCAGTTCTTC. The chain uses TRBV6-6 and TRBJ2-1, with TRBD1 matching 8 bases. Trimming took 2 bases from V and 8 from J; bases not matched to a gene: 8. The CDR3 spans 15 residues. CDR1 and CDR2 (germline): MNHNY, SVGAGI (reference sequence).